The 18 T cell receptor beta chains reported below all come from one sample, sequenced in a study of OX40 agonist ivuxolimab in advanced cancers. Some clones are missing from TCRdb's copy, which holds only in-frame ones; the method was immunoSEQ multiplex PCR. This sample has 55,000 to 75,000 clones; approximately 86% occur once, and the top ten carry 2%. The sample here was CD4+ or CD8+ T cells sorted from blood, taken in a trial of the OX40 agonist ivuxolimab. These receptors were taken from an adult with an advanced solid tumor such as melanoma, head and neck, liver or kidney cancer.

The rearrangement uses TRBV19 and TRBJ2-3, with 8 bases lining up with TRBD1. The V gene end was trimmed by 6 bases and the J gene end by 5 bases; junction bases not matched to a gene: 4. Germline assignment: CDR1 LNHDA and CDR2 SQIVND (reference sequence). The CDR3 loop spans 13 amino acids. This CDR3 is CASRAGGRDTQYF. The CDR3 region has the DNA TGTGCCAGTAGGGCAGGGGGCAGAGATACGCAGTATTTT.

The DNA of the CDR3 is TGCGCCAGCAGCCAAGTCTATGCGGGCACCGGGGAGCTGTTTTTT. This translates into CASSQVYAGTGELFF. The rearrangement links TRBV4-3 to TRBJ2-2; possible D gene TRBD2, 5 bases. Trimming pared 1 base from V and 4 bases from J, leaving 10 bases between. CDR3 length equals 15 residues. CDR1 LGHNA and CDR2 YSLEER come from the germline V gene.

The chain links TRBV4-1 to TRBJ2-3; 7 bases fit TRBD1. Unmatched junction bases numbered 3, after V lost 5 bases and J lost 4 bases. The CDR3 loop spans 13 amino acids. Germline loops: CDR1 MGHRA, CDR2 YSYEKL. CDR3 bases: TGCGCCAGCAGCTCGACAGGGCCAGATACGCAGTATTTT. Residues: CASSSTGPDTQYF.

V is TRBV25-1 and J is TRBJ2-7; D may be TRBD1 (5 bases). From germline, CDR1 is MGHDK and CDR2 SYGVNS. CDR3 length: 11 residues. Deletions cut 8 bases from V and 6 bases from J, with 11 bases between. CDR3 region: CASGVTGEQYF. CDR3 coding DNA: TGTGCCAGCGGAGTCACAGGCGAGCAGTACTTC.

The CDR3 is CASRPGQGASNEKLFF. CDR3 bases: TGTGCCAGTAGGCCCGGACAGGGGGCTTCTAATGAAAAACTGTTTTTT. This chain links TRBV19 with TRBJ1-4; 11 nucleotides match TRBD1. Trimming cost V 6 bases and J 3 bases; bases outside gene matches: 6. The CDR3 consists of 16 residues. CDR1 is LNHDA and CDR2 is SQIVND in the germline V gene (reference sequence).

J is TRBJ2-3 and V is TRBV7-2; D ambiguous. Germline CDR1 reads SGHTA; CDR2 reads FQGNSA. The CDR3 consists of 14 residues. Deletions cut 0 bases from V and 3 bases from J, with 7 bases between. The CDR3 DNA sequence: TGTGCCAGCAGCTTAGCAATCGCTACAGATACGCAGTATTTT. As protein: CASSLAIATDTQYF.

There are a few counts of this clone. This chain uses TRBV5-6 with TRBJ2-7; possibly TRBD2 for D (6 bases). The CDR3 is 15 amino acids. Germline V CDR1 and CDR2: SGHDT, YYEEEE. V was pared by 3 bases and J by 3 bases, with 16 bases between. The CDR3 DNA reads TGTGCCAGCAGCTCCTTAGCGGAACCTAGCTACGAGCAGTACTTC. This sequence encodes CASSSLAEPSYEQYF.

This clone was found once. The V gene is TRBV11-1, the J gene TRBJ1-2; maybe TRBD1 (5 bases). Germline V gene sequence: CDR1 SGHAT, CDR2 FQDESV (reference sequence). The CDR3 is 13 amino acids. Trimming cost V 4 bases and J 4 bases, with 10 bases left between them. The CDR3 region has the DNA TGTGCCAGCAGCTGGGGGGAAGCCTATGGCTACACCTTC. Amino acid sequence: CASSWGEAYGYTF.

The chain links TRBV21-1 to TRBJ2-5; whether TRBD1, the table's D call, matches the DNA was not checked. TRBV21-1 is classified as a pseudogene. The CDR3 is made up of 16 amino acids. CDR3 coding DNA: TGTGCCAGCAGCACCAAACCGGGACAAGAATCCGAGACCCAGTACTTC. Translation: CASSTKPGQESETQYF.

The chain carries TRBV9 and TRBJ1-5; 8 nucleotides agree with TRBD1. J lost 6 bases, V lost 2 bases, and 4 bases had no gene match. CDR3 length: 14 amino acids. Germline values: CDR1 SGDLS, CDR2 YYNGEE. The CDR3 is CASSVGTGGQPQHF. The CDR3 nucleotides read TGTGCCAGCAGCGTTGGTACAGGGGGTCAGCCCCAGCATTTT.

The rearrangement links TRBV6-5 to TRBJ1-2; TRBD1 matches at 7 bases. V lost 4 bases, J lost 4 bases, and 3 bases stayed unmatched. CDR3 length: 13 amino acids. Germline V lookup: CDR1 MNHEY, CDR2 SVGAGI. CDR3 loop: CASSSGGGYGYTF. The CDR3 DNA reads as TGTGCCAGCAGTTCAGGGGGTGGCTATGGCTACACCTTC.

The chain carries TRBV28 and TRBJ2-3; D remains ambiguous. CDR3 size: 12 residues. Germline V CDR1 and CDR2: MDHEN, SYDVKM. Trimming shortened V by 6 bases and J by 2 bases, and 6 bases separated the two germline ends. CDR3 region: CASRSPTDTQYF. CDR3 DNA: TGTGCCAGCAGGTCCCCCACAGATACGCAGTATTTT. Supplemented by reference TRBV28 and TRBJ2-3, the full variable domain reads DVKVTQSSRYLVKRTGEKVFLECVQDMDHENMFWYRQDPGLGLRLIYFSYDVKMKEKGDIPEGYSVSREKKERFSLILESASTNQTSMYLCASRSPTDTQYFGPGTRLTVL.

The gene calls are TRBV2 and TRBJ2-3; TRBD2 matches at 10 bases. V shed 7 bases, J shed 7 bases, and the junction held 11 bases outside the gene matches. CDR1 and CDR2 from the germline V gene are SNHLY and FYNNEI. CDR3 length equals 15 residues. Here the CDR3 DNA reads TGTGCCAGCATTATGAACATAGCGGGAGGTCATACGCAGTATTTT. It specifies CASIMNIAGGHTQYF.

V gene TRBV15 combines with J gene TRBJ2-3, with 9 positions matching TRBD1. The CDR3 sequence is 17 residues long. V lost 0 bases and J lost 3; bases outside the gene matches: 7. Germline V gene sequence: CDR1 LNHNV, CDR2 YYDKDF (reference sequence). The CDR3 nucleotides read TGTGCCACCAGCAGAGAGGGGACAGGGATGGGGACAGATACGCAGTATTTT. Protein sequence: CATSREGTGMGTDTQYF.

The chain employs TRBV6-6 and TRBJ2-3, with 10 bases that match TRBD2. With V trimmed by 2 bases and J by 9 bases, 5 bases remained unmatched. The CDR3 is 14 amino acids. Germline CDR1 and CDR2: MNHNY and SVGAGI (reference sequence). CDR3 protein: CASSYPGLAETQYF. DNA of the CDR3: TGTGCCAGCAGTTACCCAGGACTAGCGGAAACGCAGTATTTT.

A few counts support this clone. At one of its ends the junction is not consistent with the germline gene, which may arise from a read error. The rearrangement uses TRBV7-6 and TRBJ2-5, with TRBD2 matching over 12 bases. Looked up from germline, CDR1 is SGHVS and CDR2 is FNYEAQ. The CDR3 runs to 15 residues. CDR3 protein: CASSLAGGPGETQYF. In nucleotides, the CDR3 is TGTGCCAGCAGCCTAGCGGGAGGGCCGGGGGAGACCCAGTACTTC.

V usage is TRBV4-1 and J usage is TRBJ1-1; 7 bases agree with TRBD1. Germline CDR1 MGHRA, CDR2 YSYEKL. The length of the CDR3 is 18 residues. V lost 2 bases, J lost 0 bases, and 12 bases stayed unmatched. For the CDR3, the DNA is TGCGCCAGCAGCCAAATTAGGTCCGGGGGACAGTTGAACACTGAAGCTTTCTTT. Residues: CASSQIRSGGQLNTEAFF.

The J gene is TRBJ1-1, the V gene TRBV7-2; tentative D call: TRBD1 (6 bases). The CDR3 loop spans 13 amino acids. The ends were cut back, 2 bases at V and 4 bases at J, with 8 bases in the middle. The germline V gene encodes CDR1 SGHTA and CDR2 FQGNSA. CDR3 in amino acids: CASSLTRGTEAFF. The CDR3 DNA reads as TGTGCCAGCAGCTTAACCAGGGGCACTGAAGCTTTCTTT.